These 21 T cell receptor beta chains came from one sample sequenced in a study of beta chain features in type 1 diabetes. Whole-study findings and limits: TCRB CDR3s were moderately but significantly shorter in Type 1 diabetes patients in all four CD4+ subsets.

Investigators reverse transcribed all isolated RNA, so they sequenced expressed TCRB transcripts. Data came from immunoSEQ multiplex PCR; TCRdb stores just in-frame clones and leaves some out. Altogether hundreds of thousands of clones are present, more than 12% being singletons, with the ten largest covering just under 0.04%. Their cognate antigens are unknown. The specimen sequenced was naive CD4+ T cells from blood. These TCRs come from a man younger than 35 with type 1 diabetes.

The chain links TRBV6-1 to TRBJ2-2; D unclear. CDR3 length: 13 amino acids. Trimming removed 10 bases from V and 4 bases from J, with 13 bases in between. The V gene's germline CDR1 is MNHNS and CDR2 SASEGT. CDR3 loop: CATWGPGTGELFF. CDR3 coding DNA: TGTGCCACCTGGGGTCCCGGCACCGGGGAGCTGTTTTTT.

This clone appeared a few times. The DNA for the CDR3 is TGTGCCAGCAGTTTTAGCGGGGCCTCCCAGTTCTTC. Protein sequence: CASSFSGASQFF. The chain has TRBV6-5 and TRBJ2-1; the match to TRBD2 covers 8 bases. V was clipped by 4 bases and J by 13 bases; unmatched bases: 6. The CDR3 is made up of 12 amino acids. CDR1 is MNHEY, CDR2 SVGAGI, per germline.

The chain couples TRBV14 to TRBJ2-7; a possible D gene is TRBD2 (5 bases). Germline-derived CDR1 and CDR2 are SGHDN and FVKESK. This CDR3 is 14 amino acids long. The germline V and J ends were trimmed by 2 bases and 0 bases, with 8 bases remaining between them. CDR3 region: CASSQPGSSYEQYF. In DNA form, the CDR3 reads TGTGCCAGCAGCCAACCGGGAAGCTCCTACGAGCAGTACTTC. Full variable domain (remainder filled in from reference TRBV14 and TRBJ2-7): EAGVTQFPSHSVIEKGQTVTLRCDPISGHDNLYWYRRVMGKEIKFLLHFVKESKQDESGMPNNRFLAERTGGTYSTLKVQPAELEDSGVYFCASSQPGSSYEQYFGPGTRLTVT.

In its sample, this clone was seen a few times. The genes are TRBV25-1 and TRBJ2-6; TRBD1 or TRBD2 may be the D gene (5 bases each). Trimming left V 2 bases short and J 4 bases short, with 12 bases between. Germline CDR1 is MGHDK and CDR2 is SYGVNS. The CDR3 loop spans 16 amino acids. The CDR3 sequence: CASSELWGIGANVLTF. The CDR3 DNA sequence: TGTGCCAGCAGTGAACTGTGGGGGATAGGGGCCAACGTCCTGACTTTC. The whole variable domain, remainder taken from reference TRBV25-1 and TRBJ2-6, is EADIYQTPRYLVIGTGKKITLECSQTMGHDKMYWYQQDPGMELHLIHYSYGVNSTEKGDLSSESTVSRIRTEHFPLTLESARPSHTSQYLCASSELWGIGANVLTFGAGSRLTVL.

The chain couples TRBV18 to TRBJ2-3; D gene unclear. The CDR3 covers 13 residues. Trimming shortened V by 3 bases and J by 7 bases, and 11 bases separated the two germline ends. CDR1 and CDR2 (germline): KGHSH, LQKENI. The CDR3 coding sequence is TGTGCCAGCTCACCGGATGAAGCGTATACGCAGTATTTT. Its translation: CASSPDEAYTQYF.

Comment on this clone: Other nucleotide sequences from this sample produce the same CDR3. The chain has TRBV9 and TRBJ2-1; the D is unclear. CDR3 length equals 14 residues. V lost 0 bases and J lost 0, with 4 bases in between. Germline V gives CDR1 SGDLS, CDR2 YYNGEE. This CDR3 reads CASSVAASYNEQFF. CDR3 nucleotides: TGTGCCAGCAGCGTAGCAGCCTCCTACAATGAGCAGTTCTTC. The complete variable domain, with remaining parts taken from reference TRBV9 and TRBJ2-1, reads DSGVTQTPKHLITATGQRVTLRCSPRSGDLSVYWYQQSLDQGLQFLIQYYNGEERAKGNILERFSAQQFPDLHSELNLSSLELGDSALYFCASSVAASYNEQFFGPGTRLTVL.

The V and J genes are TRBV5-6 and TRBJ2-7; 9 bases line up with TRBD1. The V and J ends lost 1 base and 6 bases, in that order; junction bases with no gene match: 5. From germline, CDR1 is SGHDT and CDR2 YYEEEE. CDR3 size: 14 residues. The DNA of the CDR3 is TGTGCCAGCAGCTTGTGGGACAGGGACGCCGAGCAGTACTTC. Translated, it gives CASSLWDRDAEQYF.

The rearrangement uses TRBV28 and TRBJ1-5, with D uncertain. CDR1 and CDR2 (germline): MDHEN, SYDVKM. Trimming removed 2 bases at V and 0 bases at J, with 11 bases between. CDR3 length: 16 residues. The CDR3 nucleotides are TGTGCCAGCAGTTTAGTAGGGCACGGTAGCAATCAGCCCCAGCATTTT. Protein product: CASSLVGHGSNQPQHF.

This clone was counted a few times. The V gene is TRBV25-1, the J gene TRBJ2-3; 7 bases match TRBD1. CDR3 length: 15 residues. Germline values: CDR1 MGHDK, CDR2 SYGVNS. Germline trimming cut 3 bases from V and 1 base from J; bases unmatched to any gene: 4. The CDR3 DNA reads TGTGCCAGCAGTGACAACAGGGGACGCACAGATACGCAGTATTTT. This sequence encodes CASSDNRGRTDTQYF. The full variable domain, with the rest looked up from reference TRBV25-1 and TRBJ2-3, is EADIYQTPRYLVIGTGKKITLECSQTMGHDKMYWYQQDPGMELHLIHYSYGVNSTEKGDLSSESTVSRIRTEHFPLTLESARPSHTSQYLCASSDNRGRTDTQYFGPGTRLTVL.

This clone was counted a few times. This rearrangement joins TRBV4-2 to TRBJ2-3, with TRBD2 matching 8 bases. The V gene end was trimmed by 4 bases and the J gene end by 6 bases; junction bases not matched to a gene: 12. Germline values: CDR1 LGHNA, CDR2 YNFKEQ. The CDR3 sequence is 16 residues long. CDR3 nucleotides: TGTGCCAGCAGCCCCACGCGTGGCGGGGGGCGGGATACGCAGTATTTT. Translation gives CASSPTRGGGRDTQYF.

This clone was counted only a few times. This chain joins TRBV30 and TRBJ2-5; D gene unclear. Trimming stripped 2 bases from V and 4 bases from J, with 11 bases between. From germline, CDR1 is GTSNPN and CDR2 SVGIG (reference sequence). The CDR3 sequence is 13 residues long. The chain's CDR3 is CAWSQQGPETQYF. The CDR3 coding sequence is TGTGCCTGGAGTCAACAAGGTCCAGAGACCCAGTACTTC.

The chain is built from TRBV5-1 and TRBJ2-6; D remains unclear. V was shortened by 0 bases and J by 1 base, with 14 bases between the two germline ends. Germline-derived CDR1 and CDR2 are SGHRS and YFSETQ. The CDR3 runs 18 residues. The CDR3 here is CASSLGSPTRSGANVLTF. Here the CDR3 DNA reads TGCGCCAGCAGCTTGGGCAGCCCCACAAGATCTGGGGCCAACGTCCTGACTTTC.

J is TRBJ2-3 and V is TRBV7-9, with D perhaps matching TRBD1 (5 bases). Trimming cost V 2 bases and J 0 bases, with 15 bases left between them. The germline V gene has CDR1 SEHNR and CDR2 FQNEAQ (reference sequence). The CDR3 runs 17 residues. The CDR3 loop reads CASSLSLTATSTDTQYF. The CDR3 DNA is TGTGCCAGCAGCTTATCGCTGACAGCTACTAGCACAGATACGCAGTATTTT.

This clone was seen a handful of times. CDR3 bases: TGCGCCAGCAGCCGCCAGGGGGCCTCCTACAATGAGCAGTTCTTC. It is translated as CASSRQGASYNEQFF. The chain links TRBV5-1 to TRBJ2-1, with 8 bases aligning to TRBD1. CDR3 length equals 15 residues. Germline trimming cut 4 bases from V and 0 bases from J; bases unmatched to any gene: 3. Germline-derived CDR1 and CDR2 are SGHRS and YFSETQ.

V usage is TRBV5-1 and J usage is TRBJ2-1; D call uncertain. The CDR3 extends over 16 amino acids. Trimming took off 4 bases at V and 0 bases at J, with 14 bases between the two ends. CDR1 and CDR2 from the germline V gene are SGHRS and YFSETQ. CDR3 region: CASSPRAPSSYNEQFF. CDR3 DNA sequence: TGCGCCAGCAGCCCAAGGGCGCCTAGCTCCTACAATGAGCAGTTCTTC.

On this clone: Other DNA variants within this sample encode the same CDR3. The rearrangement joins TRBV14 to TRBJ1-2; tentatively, D is TRBD1 (5 bases). Trimming took off 0 bases at V and 3 bases at J, with 5 bases between the two ends. There are 13 residues in the CDR3. Germline V gene sequence: CDR1 SGHDN, CDR2 FVKESK. The CDR3 loop is CASSQDRDYGYTF. CDR3 DNA: TGTGCCAGCAGCCAAGACAGGGACTATGGCTACACCTTC.

The rearrangement joins TRBV7-2 to TRBJ1-5; possibly TRBD1 for D (5 bases). Trimming left V 8 bases short and J 7 bases short, with 12 bases between. CDR1 and CDR2 (germline): SGHTA, FQGNSA. The CDR3 runs 12 residues. CDR3: CASGGDSQPQHF. The CDR3 nucleotides are TGTGCCAGCGGGGGGGATTCACAGCCCCAGCATTTT.

J is TRBJ1-1 and V is TRBV12-5; D is ambiguous. The V and J ends lost 4 bases and 4 bases respectively, with 13 bases between them. The CDR3 consists of 14 residues. The V gene's germline CDR1 is LGHNT and CDR2 FRNRAP. The CDR3 here is CASGSRSAGTEAFF. The DNA of the CDR3 is TGTGCTAGTGGTTCTCGATCCGCCGGCACTGAAGCTTTCTTT.

A few counts support this clone. V is TRBV5-1 and J is TRBJ2-1; D possibly matches TRBD1 or TRBD2 (5 bases each). V lost 4 bases and J 2 bases, leaving 16 bases between the germline ends. There are 16 residues in the CDR3. CDR1 SGHRS and CDR2 YFSETQ come from the germline V gene. The CDR3 protein is CASSRGPPNTYNEQFF. As DNA, the CDR3 is TGCGCCAGCAGCAGGGGACCGCCGAATACCTACAATGAGCAGTTCTTC.

This clone was seen only a few times. V is TRBV2 and J is TRBJ2-7, with D hard to call. The CDR3 totals 14 residues. V was trimmed by 4 bases and J by 3 bases, leaving 13 bases between them. Germline V gives CDR1 SNHLY, CDR2 FYNNEI. The CDR3 reads CASSAQKLNYEQYF. The DNA of the CDR3 is TGTGCCAGCAGTGCACAGAAACTCAACTACGAGCAGTACTTC.

This sequence joins TRBV28 and TRBJ2-3; D not resolved. V lost 8 bases and J 9 bases, leaving 9 bases between the germline ends. Germline loops: CDR1 MDHEN, CDR2 SYDVKM. This CDR3 is built from 10 residues. Written as DNA, the CDR3 is TGTGCCAGCGGGAAGAACACGCAGTATTTT. Its protein is CASGKNTQYF.